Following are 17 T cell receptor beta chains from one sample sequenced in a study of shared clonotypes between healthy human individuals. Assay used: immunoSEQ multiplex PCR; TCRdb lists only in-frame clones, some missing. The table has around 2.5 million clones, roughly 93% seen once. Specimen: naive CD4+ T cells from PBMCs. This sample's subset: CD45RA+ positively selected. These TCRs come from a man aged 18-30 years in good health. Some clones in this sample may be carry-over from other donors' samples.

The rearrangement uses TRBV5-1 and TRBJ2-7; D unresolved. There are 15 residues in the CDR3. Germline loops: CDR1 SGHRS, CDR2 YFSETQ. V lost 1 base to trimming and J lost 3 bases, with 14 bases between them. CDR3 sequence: CASSLFLGKGYEQYF. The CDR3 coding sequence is TGCGCCAGCAGCTTGTTTTTGGGGAAAGGCTACGAGCAGTACTTC.

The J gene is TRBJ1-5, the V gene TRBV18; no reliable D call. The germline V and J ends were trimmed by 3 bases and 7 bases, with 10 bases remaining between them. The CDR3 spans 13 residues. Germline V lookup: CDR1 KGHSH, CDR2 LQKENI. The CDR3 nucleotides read TGTGCCAGCTCACCCTATGTGGGGCAGCCCCAGCATTTT. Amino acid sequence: CASSPYVGQPQHF.

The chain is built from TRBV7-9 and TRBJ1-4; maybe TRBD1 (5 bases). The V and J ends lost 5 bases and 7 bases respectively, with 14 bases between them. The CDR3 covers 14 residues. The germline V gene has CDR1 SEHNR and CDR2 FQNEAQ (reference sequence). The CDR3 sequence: CASSLFQGVEKLFF. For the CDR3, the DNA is TGTGCCAGCAGCCTTTTCCAGGGAGTTGAAAAACTGTTTTTT.

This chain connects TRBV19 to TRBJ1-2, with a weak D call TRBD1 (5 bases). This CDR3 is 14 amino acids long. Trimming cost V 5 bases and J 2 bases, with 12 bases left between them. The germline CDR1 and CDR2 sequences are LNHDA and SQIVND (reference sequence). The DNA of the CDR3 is TGTGCCAGTAGTGCAAACAGGAGGAACTATGGCTACACCTTC. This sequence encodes CASSANRRNYGYTF. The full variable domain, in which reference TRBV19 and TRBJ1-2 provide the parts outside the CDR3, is DGGITQSPKYLFRKEGQNVTLSCEQNLNHDAMYWYRQDPGQGLRLIYYSQIVNDFQKGDIAEGYSVSREKKESFPLTVTSAQKNPTAFYLCASSANRRNYGYTFGSGTRLTVV.

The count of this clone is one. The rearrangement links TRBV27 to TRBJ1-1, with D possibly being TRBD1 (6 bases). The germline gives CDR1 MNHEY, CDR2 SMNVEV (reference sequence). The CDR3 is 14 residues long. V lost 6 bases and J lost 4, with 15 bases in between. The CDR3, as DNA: TGTGCCAGCAGCCCCACAGGGAAAGGCACTGAAGCTTTCTTT. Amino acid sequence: CASSPTGKGTEAFF.

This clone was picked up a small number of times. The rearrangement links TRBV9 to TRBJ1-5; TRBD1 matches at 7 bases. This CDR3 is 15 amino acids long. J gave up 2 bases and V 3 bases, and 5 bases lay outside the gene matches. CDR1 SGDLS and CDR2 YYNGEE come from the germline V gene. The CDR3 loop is CASSAQGQGNQPQHF. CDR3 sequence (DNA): TGTGCCAGCAGCGCTCAAGGACAGGGCAATCAGCCCCAGCATTTT.

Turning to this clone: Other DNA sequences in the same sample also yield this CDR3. The CDR3 reads CASSLRRGNEQFF. The CDR3 nucleotides are TGCGCCAGCAGCCTCCGACGGGGCAATGAGCAGTTCTTC. The rearrangement joins TRBV4-3 to TRBJ2-1; D perhaps matches TRBD2 (5 bases). Germline values: CDR1 LGHNA, CDR2 YSLEER. The CDR3 consists of 13 residues. V dropped 4 bases and J dropped 6 bases, with 10 bases sitting between them.

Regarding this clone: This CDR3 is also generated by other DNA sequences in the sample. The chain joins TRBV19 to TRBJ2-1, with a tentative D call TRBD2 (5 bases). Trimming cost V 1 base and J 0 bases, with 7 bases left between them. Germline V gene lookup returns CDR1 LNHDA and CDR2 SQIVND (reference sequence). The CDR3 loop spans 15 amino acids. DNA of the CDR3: TGTGCCAGTAGTATAGCGGGAAGCTCCTACAATGAGCAGTTCTTC. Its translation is CASSIAGSSYNEQFF.

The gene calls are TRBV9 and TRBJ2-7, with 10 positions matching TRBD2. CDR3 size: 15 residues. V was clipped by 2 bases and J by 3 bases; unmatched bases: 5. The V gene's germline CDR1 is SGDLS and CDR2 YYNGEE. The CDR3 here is CASSVSPSGSYEQYF. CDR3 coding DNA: TGTGCCAGCAGCGTGAGCCCTAGCGGGAGCTACGAGCAGTACTTC. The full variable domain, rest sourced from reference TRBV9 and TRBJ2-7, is DSGVTQTPKHLITATGQRVTLRCSPRSGDLSVYWYQQSLDQGLQFLIQYYNGEERAKGNILERFSAQQFPDLHSELNLSSLELGDSALYFCASSVSPSGSYEQYFGPGTRLTVT.

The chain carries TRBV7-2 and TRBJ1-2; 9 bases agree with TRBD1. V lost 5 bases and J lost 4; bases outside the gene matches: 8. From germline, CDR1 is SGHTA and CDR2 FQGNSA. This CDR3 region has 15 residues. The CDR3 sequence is CASSAGTGRLYGYTF. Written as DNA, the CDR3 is TGTGCCAGCAGCGCAGGGACAGGGAGACTCTATGGCTACACCTTC.

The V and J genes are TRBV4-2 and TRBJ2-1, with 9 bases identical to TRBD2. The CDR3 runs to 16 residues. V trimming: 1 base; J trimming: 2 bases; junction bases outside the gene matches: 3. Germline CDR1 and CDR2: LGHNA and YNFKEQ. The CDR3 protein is CASSQAGLATYNEQFF. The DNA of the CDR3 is TGTGCCAGCAGCCAAGCGGGACTAGCCACCTACAATGAGCAGTTCTTC.

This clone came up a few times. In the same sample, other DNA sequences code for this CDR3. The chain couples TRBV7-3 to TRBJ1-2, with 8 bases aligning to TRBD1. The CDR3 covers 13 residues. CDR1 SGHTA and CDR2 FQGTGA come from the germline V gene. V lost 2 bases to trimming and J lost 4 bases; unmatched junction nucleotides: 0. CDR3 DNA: TGTGCCAGCAGCTTAGGACAGGGCTATGGCTACACCTTC. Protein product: CASSLGQGYGYTF.

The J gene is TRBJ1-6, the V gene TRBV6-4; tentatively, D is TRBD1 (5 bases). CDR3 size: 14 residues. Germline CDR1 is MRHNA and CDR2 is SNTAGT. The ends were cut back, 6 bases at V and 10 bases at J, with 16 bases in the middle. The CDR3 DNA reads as TGTGCCAGCAGCGCCGAATGGGGCGACTCACCCCTCCACTTT. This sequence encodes CASSAEWGDSPLHF.

For the CDR3, the DNA is TGCGCCAGCAGCCCCCAGACAGGGTCGGGCGAGACCCAGTACTTC. This gives the protein CASSPQTGSGETQYF. The genes are TRBV5-1 and TRBJ2-5; TRBD1 aligns across 7 bases. The CDR3 is 15 amino acids. The V and J ends lost 4 bases and 5 bases, in that order; junction bases with no gene match: 11. The germline V gene encodes CDR1 SGHRS and CDR2 YFSETQ.

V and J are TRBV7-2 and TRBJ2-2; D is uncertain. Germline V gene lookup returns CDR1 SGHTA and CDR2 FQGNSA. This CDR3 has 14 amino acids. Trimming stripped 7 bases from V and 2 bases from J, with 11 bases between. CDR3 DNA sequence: TGTGCCAGCAAAGGCCAAACTAACACCGGGGAGCTGTTTTTT. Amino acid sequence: CASKGQTNTGELFF. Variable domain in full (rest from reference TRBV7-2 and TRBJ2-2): GAGVSQSPSNKVTEKGKDVELRCDPISGHTALYWYRQSLGQGLEFLIYFQGNSAPDKSGLPSDRFSAERTGGSVSTLTIQRTQQEDSAVYLCASKGQTNTGELFFGEGSRLTVL.

The CDR3 coding sequence is TGCGCCAGCAGCGCGACTAGAAGGAACACCGGGGAGCTGTTTTTT. Translated: CASSATRRNTGELFF. The chain has TRBV10-2 and TRBJ2-2, with a weak D call TRBD2 (6 bases). The V gene's germline CDR1 is WSHSY and CDR2 SAAADI. CDR3 length: 15 amino acids. V lost 6 bases and J 1 base, leaving 12 bases between the germline ends.

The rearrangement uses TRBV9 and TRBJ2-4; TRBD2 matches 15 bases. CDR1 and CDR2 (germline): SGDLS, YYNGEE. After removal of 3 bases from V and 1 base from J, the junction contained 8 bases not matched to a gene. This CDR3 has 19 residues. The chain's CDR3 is CASSAPGLAGGGAKNIQYF. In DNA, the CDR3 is TGTGCCAGCAGCGCACCGGGACTAGCGGGAGGAGGGGCCAAAAACATTCAGTACTTC.